This T cell receptor (beta chain) comes out of a study of blood T cells in healthy people across ages. Regarding the study as a whole: Unknown donor CMV status possibly confounded expanded clonotype changes. Compared with aged donors, long-lived donors showed fewer expanded clones, suggesting selection. Because sorting was not performed, PBMCs prevented conclusive naive versus antigen-experienced comparison.

Comments on this clonotype: Antigen unknown.

It was with a sample-barcoded 5' primer and a J-beta primer mix that a second PCR of roughly 6 to 12 cycles was run. Template switching added a 12-random-nucleotide identifier to every cDNA molecule. A single record per CDR3 protein comes from TCRdb applying MiXCR to the 5' RACE reads. The sample gives 1.5 million to 2 million distinct CDR3 sequences, approximately 50% of which show up once; approximately 2.1% is in the top ten. The CDR3 length is 16 residues. V was clipped by 1 base and J by 2 bases; unmatched bases: 7. Germline CDR1 is SGHTA and CDR2 is FQGNSA. V and J are TRBV7-2 and TRBJ2-5; TRBD2 agrees at 7 bases. Sequenced sample: blood. The receptor was derived from a middle-aged woman in good health. As DNA, the CDR3 is TGTGCCAGCAGCTTAGGAAGGACTAGGTCGCAAGAGACCCAGTACTTC. Its protein is CASSLGRTRSQETQYF.